This section outlines one T cell receptor (beta chain) sequence together with its context. What it recognizes is unknown. The CDR3 has 11 amino acids. The V gene's germline CDR1 is ENHRY and CDR2 SYGVKD. V shed 4 bases and J shed 6 bases, with 6 bases lying between them. The sample comes from a study of response to subunit inactivated influenza vaccine. Whole-study results and caveats: The authors put forward the suggestion that each seasonal influenza vaccination may bring in only a limited number of new T cells.

TCRdb re-derived calls from the RT-PCR reads in MiXCR, one entry per CDR3 protein. Among approximately 730,000 distinct CDR3 sequences listed, about 14% were seen once. This TCR came from a man aged 45 to 65 who received an inactivated influenza vaccine. Sample: PBMCs from blood, taken 14 to 15 days before vaccination. This rearrangement joins TRBV10-3 to TRBJ1-2; no firm D call. Written as DNA, the CDR3 is TGTGCCATCAGTGGAACGGATGGCTACACCTTC. Translating gives CAISGTDGYTF.